The 8 T cell receptor beta chains below all came from one sample that was sequenced in a study of blood T cells in healthy people across ages. Then a second PCR, running roughly 6 to 11 cycles, was carried out with a sample-barcoded 5' primer and a J-beta primer mix. TCRdb processed the 5' RACE reads anew with MiXCR; each CDR3 protein has one entry. Of approximately 810,000 distinct CDR3 sequences listed, around 26% were seen once; the top ten hold around a sixth. The sample was blood. Every receptor here comes from a woman at least 80 years old in good health.

This clonotype was found many times. The chain carries TRBV20-1 and TRBJ2-3; tentatively, D is TRBD2 (6 bases). Germline assignment: CDR1 DFQATT and CDR2 SNEGSKA (reference sequence). Deletions cut 7 bases from V and 0 bases from J, with 23 bases between. The CDR3 has 17 amino acids. The CDR3 nucleotides are TGCAGTGGTTCCCGTCCTTCTAGCGATTATAGCACAGATACGCAGTATTTT. Translated: CSGSRPSSDYSTDTQYF.

This sequence joins TRBV2 and TRBJ1-5; D may be TRBD1 (6 bases). Germline V gene data show CDR1 as SNHLY and CDR2 as FYNNEI. Trimming stripped 6 bases from V and 7 bases from J, with 22 bases between. There are 16 residues in the CDR3. The CDR3 DNA reads TGTGCCAGCAGCCTTACAGGACAGAGTTTACTACAGCCCCAGCATTTT. The encoded protein is CASSLTGQSLLQPQHF.

In its sample, this clonotype was seen once. The chain links TRBV5-1 to TRBJ2-7; TRBD2 aligns across 10 bases. V lost 0 bases to trimming and J lost 2 bases; unmatched junction nucleotides: 5. The V gene's germline CDR1 is SGHRS and CDR2 YFSETQ. This CDR3 spans 16 amino acids. In DNA form, the CDR3 reads TGCGCCAGCAGCTTGGTCGGTAGCGGGAGGACCTACGAGCAGTACTTC. This gives the protein CASSLVGSGRTYEQYF.

V and J are TRBV7-2 and TRBJ1-4; no reliable D call. Germline V gene lookup returns CDR1 SGHTA and CDR2 FQGNSA. V was cut by 1 base and J by 2 bases, with 14 bases left in between. This CDR3 region has 17 residues. CDR3 sequence: CASSLGSQLRTNEKLFF. CDR3 DNA sequence: TGTGCCAGCAGCTTAGGGTCTCAGCTCCGCACTAATGAAAAACTGTTTTTT.

As to this clonotype: One end of the junction is discordant with germline, which a read error may explain. The J gene is TRBJ2-2, the V gene TRBV7-2; no definite D call. The CDR3 is made up of 14 amino acids. Looked up from germline, CDR1 is SGHTA and CDR2 is FQGNSA. The CDR3 nucleotides read TGTGCCAGCTGCTTTACGGCGAACACCGGGGAGCTGTTTTTT. This sequence encodes CASCFTANTGELFF.

About this clonotype itself: A much larger clone lies a single base off, so this may be a read error. As the CDR3 is not closed by the conserved phenylalanine or tryptophan, this likely results from a read error. CDR3 in amino acids: CSARGGHDGFTDTQYL. CDR3 DNA sequence: TGCAGTGCTAGAGGAGGCCATGACGGATTCACAGATACGCAGTATTTG. The gene calls are TRBV20-1 and TRBJ2-3, with D unclear. V dropped 1 base and J dropped 2 bases, with 16 bases sitting between them. The CDR3 spans 16 residues. Germline-derived CDR1 and CDR2 are DFQATT and SNEGSKA (reference sequence).

This clonotype is a singleton in its sample. This could be a read error, since a much larger clone is one nucleotide away. The chain links TRBV6-2 or TRBV6-3 to TRBJ2-1; the D gene is possibly TRBD1 (6 bases). There are 14 residues in the CDR3. Trimming left V 6 bases short and J 15 bases short, with 24 bases between. CDR1 is MNHEY, CDR2 SVGEGT, per germline. The CDR3: CASRVDRIRQERFF. CDR3 coding DNA: TGTGCCAGCAGGGTAGACAGGATAAGACAGGAAAGGTTCTTC.

This clonotype was recorded many times. The genes are TRBV6-6 and TRBJ2-1; TRBD2 is a possible D gene (6 bases). The CDR3 totals 15 residues. Germline CDR1 MNHNY, CDR2 SVGAGI (reference sequence). V was shortened by 2 bases and J by 6 bases, with 14 bases between the two germline ends. The chain's CDR3 is CASSYGLLSRNEQFF. The CDR3 coding sequence is TGTGCCAGCAGTTACGGACTACTCAGTCGCAATGAGCAGTTCTTC.